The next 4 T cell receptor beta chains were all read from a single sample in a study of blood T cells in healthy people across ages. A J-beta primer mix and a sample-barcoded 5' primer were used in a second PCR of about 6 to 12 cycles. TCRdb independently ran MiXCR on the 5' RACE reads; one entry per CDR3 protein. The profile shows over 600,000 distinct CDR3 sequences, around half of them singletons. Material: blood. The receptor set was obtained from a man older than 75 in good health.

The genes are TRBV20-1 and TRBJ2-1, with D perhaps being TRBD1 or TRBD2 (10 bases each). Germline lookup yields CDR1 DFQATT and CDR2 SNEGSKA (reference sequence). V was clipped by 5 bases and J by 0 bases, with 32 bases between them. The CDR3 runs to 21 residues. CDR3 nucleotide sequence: TGCAGTGCTGGGACAGGGGCAGCGGGAGGGAGGAGAGGGAGCTCCTACAATGAGCAGTTCTTC. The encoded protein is CSAGTGAAGGRRGSSYNEQFF.

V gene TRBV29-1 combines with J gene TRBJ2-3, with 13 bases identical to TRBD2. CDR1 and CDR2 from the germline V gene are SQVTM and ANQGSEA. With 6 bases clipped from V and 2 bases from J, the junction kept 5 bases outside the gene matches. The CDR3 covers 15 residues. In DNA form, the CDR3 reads TGCAGCGTCGGGACTAGCGGGGCCCACACAGATACGCAGTATTTT. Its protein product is CSVGTSGAHTDTQYF.

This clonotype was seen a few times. The CDR3 protein is CATSRGSGGIRAYEQYF. The CDR3 bases are TGTGCCACCAGCAGAGGATCAGGGGGCATTCGGGCCTACGAGCAGTACTTC. This chain joins TRBV15 and TRBJ2-7; 8 nucleotides align to TRBD1. V lost 1 base and J lost 2; bases outside the gene matches: 10. Germline assignment: CDR1 LNHNV and CDR2 YYDKDF (reference sequence). The CDR3 has 17 residues.

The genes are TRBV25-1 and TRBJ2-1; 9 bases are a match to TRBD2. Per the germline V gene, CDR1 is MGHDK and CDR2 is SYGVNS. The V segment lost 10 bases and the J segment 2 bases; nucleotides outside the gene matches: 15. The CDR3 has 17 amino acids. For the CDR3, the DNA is TGTGCCAACCCCACCGACATACTAGCGGGTGCCTACAATGAGCAGTTCTTC. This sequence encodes CANPTDILAGAYNEQFF.